One sample yielded the 3 T cell receptor beta chains listed below, sequenced in a study of human T cells and chemical hapten exposure (dated by TCRdb to the early 2020s). Interpreted using the paper, the time point label stands for: pre-sensitization, week 0. What this sample's treatment or condition label stands for: therapeutic diphenylcyclopropenone sensitization with weekly scalp DPC. The protocol used for the library was RACE. TCRdb shows the sequencer as NextSeq 500. The raw public reads went through TCRdb reprocessing: fastp at Q25, MiXCR clone calling, in-frame beta chains kept. Every CDR3 protein is listed once, alongside the most common genes and DNA of its rows. Within this sample are 50,000 to 65,000 distinct CDR3 sequences, with roughly a tenth of them counted one time only. 13% to 15% of the sample lies in the top ten. This specimen was whole blood, taken in connection with sensitization to the hapten diphenylcyclopropenone (DPC). The receptors were gathered from a woman between 40 and 50 years old with alopecia areata. Some clones in this sample may be carry-over from other donors' samples.

This clonotype was counted between two and nine times. The rearrangement links TRBV20-1 to TRBJ1-5; D not resolved. Germline V gene data show CDR1 as DFQATT and CDR2 as SNEGSKA (reference sequence). V gave up 6 bases and J gave up 3 bases, with 12 bases separating them. The CDR3 is made up of 13 amino acids. The DNA of the CDR3 is TGCAGTGCAGGTGGCAAGGTCAATCAGCCCCAGCATTTT. It encodes CSAGGKVNQPQHF.

This chain joins TRBV20-1 and TRBJ1-5, with TRBD1 matching 9 bases. The V and J ends lost 1 base and 6 bases, in that order; junction bases with no gene match: 7. Germline V gene lookup returns CDR1 DFQATT and CDR2 SNEGSKA (reference sequence). The CDR3 contains 15 residues. The CDR3 sequence: CSARGGTGLGQPQHF. The CDR3 DNA sequence: TGCAGTGCTAGAGGAGGGACAGGGCTAGGTCAGCCCCAGCATTTT.

In this sample, this clonotype turned up many times. The rearrangement links TRBV15 to TRBJ2-3; D is ambiguous. The CDR3 is made up of 16 amino acids. Germline CDR1 is LNHNV and CDR2 is YYDKDF (reference sequence). The V gene lost 0 bases and the J gene lost 4 bases, with 14 bases spanning the gap. CDR3 DNA sequence: TGTGCCACCAGCAGAGATGGCGGTTACCGCGCAGATACGCAGTATTTT. Translation: CATSRDGGYRADTQYF.